This paragraph covers one TCR beta chain sequence. This record belongs to a study of blood T cell repertoires in COVID-19. Study information: PBMCs, B-cell-depleted T cells, or T cells were the source of the cDNA or gDNA that made up the material.

Germline values: CDR1 LGHDT, CDR2 YNNKEL (reference sequence). V was trimmed by 0 bases and J by 1 base, leaving 7 bases between them. This CDR3 spans 15 amino acids. Per the study methods: Reference gene primer amplification gave nucleated cell count estimates. Generated by immunoSEQ multiplex PCR, the TCRdb table keeps only in-frame clones and is missing some. D and trimming were read from the DNA, whereas the V and J calls and clone size are those reported in that table. The sample yields 450,000 to 500,000 clones, more than 85% seen once. The chain links TRBV3-1 (or the pseudogene TRBV3-2) to TRBJ1-5, with D uncertain. Sequenced material: PBMCs or T cells enriched from blood (not recorded which). This clonotype was sampled from a woman aged 55-69 years who had recovered from COVID-19. This chain's CDR3 is CASSQDWRSNQPQHF. CDR3 coding DNA: TGTGCCAGCAGCCAAGATTGGAGGAGCAATCAGCCCCAGCATTTT.